Given below is one TCR beta chain in context. Its antigen is undetermined. The data derive from a study of OX40 agonist ivuxolimab in advanced cancers. Study-level results: At doses 0.1 to 3.0 mg/kg, CD4+ and CD8+ clones expanded. The mean number of expanded clones was higher in CD8+ T cells than in CD4+.

The germline V and J ends were trimmed by 7 bases and 5 bases, with 12 bases remaining between them. The CDR3 consists of 12 residues. CDR1 is MNHEY and CDR2 is SMNVEV in the germline V gene (reference sequence). The method was immunoSEQ multiplex PCR; TCRdb's version includes in-frame clones alone and lacks a portion of them. The data contain about 26,000 clones, roughly 73% of them seen just once; the ten biggest clones take up under 30%. The chain employs TRBV27 and TRBJ2-7, with D unclear. Specimen: CD4+ or CD8+ T cells sorted from blood, collected in a trial of the OX40 agonist ivuxolimab. The sequence came from an adult with an advanced solid tumor such as melanoma, head and neck, liver or kidney cancer. The CDR3 nucleotides read TGTGCCAGCAAACCGAATATCCACGAGCAGTACTTC. Residues: CASKPNIHEQYF.